Below, one T cell receptor (beta chain) is given with its context. CDR3 size: 13 residues. Germline trimming cut 4 bases from V and 5 bases from J; bases unmatched to any gene: 4. Germline loops: CDR1 SEHNR, CDR2 FQNEAQ (reference sequence). The sample belongs to a study of shared clonotypes between healthy human individuals. Study summary: The study enrolled a couple of women and three men aged 18 to 49.

CD8 cells classed as naive were CD45RO-negative and positively selected for CCR7, excluding terminally differentiated effector memory CD45RA+ cells. Only in-frame clones appear in the TCRdb table, and some are missing; sequencing was by immunoSEQ multiplex PCR. The sample holds nearly 2 million clones, about 95% seen once. Sequences were obtained from naive CD8+ T cells sorted from blood. The gene calls are TRBV7-9 and TRBJ2-7, with 8 nucleotides matching TRBD2. The TCR sequence derives from a man younger than 35 in good health. CDR3 protein: CASSSGTSHEQYF. CDR3 bases: TGTGCCAGCAGCTCCGGGACTAGTCACGAGCAGTACTTC.